The rows below give T cell receptor beta chains drawn from one sample of a study of Ad26.COV2.S vaccination and SARS-CoV-2 variants. Profiled with immunoSEQ multiplex PCR; TCRdb holds only in-frame clones, not every one. Here the sample spans around 270,000 clones, 70% to 90% being singletons. The sample consisted of peripheral blood, taken in a trial of Ad26.COV2.S vaccine versus placebo. The source of these receptors is a person between 18 and 60 years old who received the Ad26.COV2.S COVID-19 vaccine or a placebo. CDR3s include the opening cysteine and the closing phenylalanine or tryptophan.

CDR3 protein: CASSELHKAFF
V gene: TRBV25-1
J gene: TRBJ1-1

CDR3 protein: CATSRDRYSGNTIYF
V gene: TRBV15
J gene: TRBJ1-3

CDR3 protein: CASSIRDRTGNEQFF
V gene: TRBV19
J gene: TRBJ2-1

CDR3 protein: CASRPGQGRLVDGYTF
V gene: TRBV5-1
J gene: TRBJ1-2

CDR3 protein: CASRPGTTNEKLFF
V gene: TRBV5-5
J gene: TRBJ1-4

CDR3 protein: CATDPTANYGYTF
V gene: TRBV10-2
J gene: TRBJ1-2

CDR3 protein: CASSQGTGGSTNIQYF
V gene: TRBV3-1/TRBV3-2
J gene: TRBJ2-4

CDR3 protein: CASSQQGDGEQFF
V gene: TRBV11-3
J gene: TRBJ2-1

CDR3 protein: CASSVGQGVDQETQYF
V gene: TRBV9
J gene: TRBJ2-5

CDR3 protein: CASSSGTTSYNEQFF
V gene: TRBV7-3
J gene: TRBJ2-1

CDR3 protein: CASSYSAAALGTQYF
V gene: TRBV6-5
J gene: TRBJ2-5

CDR3 protein: CASSLYFRETQYF
V gene: TRBV7-3
J gene: TRBJ2-5